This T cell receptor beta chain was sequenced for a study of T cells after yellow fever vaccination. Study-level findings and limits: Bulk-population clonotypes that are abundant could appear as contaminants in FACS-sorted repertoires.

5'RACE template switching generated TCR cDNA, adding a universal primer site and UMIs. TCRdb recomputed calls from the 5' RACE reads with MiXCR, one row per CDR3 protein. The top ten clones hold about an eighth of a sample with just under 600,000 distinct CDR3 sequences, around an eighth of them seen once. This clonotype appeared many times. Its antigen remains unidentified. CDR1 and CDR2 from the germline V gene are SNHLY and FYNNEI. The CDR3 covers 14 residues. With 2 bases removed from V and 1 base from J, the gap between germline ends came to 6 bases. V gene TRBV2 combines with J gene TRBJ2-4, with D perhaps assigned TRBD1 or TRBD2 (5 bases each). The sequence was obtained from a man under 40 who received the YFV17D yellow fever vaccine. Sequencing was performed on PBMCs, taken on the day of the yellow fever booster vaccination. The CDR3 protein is CASSEWGAKNIQYF. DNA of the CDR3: TGTGCCAGCAGTGAATGGGGGGCCAAAAACATTCAGTACTTC.